This T cell receptor beta chain emerged from a study of shared clonotypes between healthy human individuals (dated by TCRdb to about 2020). A note on the overall study: Two women and a few men aged 18 to 49 years were included in the cohort. For each donor, three plates each were used for CD4 naive and CD4 memory, two plates were used for CD8 naive, and one plate was used for CD8 memory. Different laboratories and diverse techniques were used to prepare libraries and sequence TCR repertoires, to increase sequencing depth and limit assay-specific biases. Leukapheresis yielded between about 0.9 and 10 billion PBMCs per donor. Blood TCR repertoires of a handful of healthy adults were deeply sequenced to estimate repertoire size and the extent of clonotype sharing between individuals.

Taken from cysteine to phenylalanine, the CDR3 has 12 residues. The CDR3 DNA has 36 bases and is translated from base 1. V loses 5 bases of germline sequence and J loses 3 bases, and the interval between the two ends is 8 bases. Based on the germline V gene, the CDR1 and CDR2 sequences are MNHEY and SVGAGI. The donors were healthy, HIV-negative adults who had no recently reported acute infections or vaccinations. Every donor was a Caucasian adult residing in Nashville, Tennessee, USA. CD4+ T cells were enriched by magnetic negative selection, after which naive cells were positively selected on CD45RA and the negative fraction was taken as the memory subset. After blood collection by leukapheresis, PBMCs were isolated using Ficoll-Histopaque density gradient centrifugation and then cryopreserved in the vapor phase of liquid nitrogen. Analytical flow cytometry was used to check the purity and quantity of each magnetically sorted T cell population. From each sorted fraction, genomic DNA was isolated and quantified by UV absorbance on a Nanodrop 2000c.

A word on this clone: Its antigen specificity is not known. One base away there is no much larger clone; base qualities are not given.

Results the study describes overall, beyond this receptor: Only blood was sampled, and tissue TCR repertoires likely differ from those in blood. The genetic and exposure-history diversity represented was limited by the small number of donors. Naive subsets generally had larger estimated clonotype richness than memory subsets. Rarefaction of sorted-subset datasets indicated incomplete sequencing despite the large sequencing depth. Sharing across a handful of donors was observed for about 4.8% of naive CD4, 3% to 3.5% of naive CD8, 2.3% of memory CD4, and over 0.3% of memory CD8 clonotypes. Pairwise subsampling led to the expectation that sequencing depth would affect the degree of clonotype sharing among donors. Compared with non-shared clonotypes, clonotypes shared by all four sorted-subset donors had higher generation probabilities.

TCR CDR3 regions were amplified from genomic DNA by multiplex PCR using the deep immunoSEQ assay. For each cell subset, the extracted genomic DNA was distributed evenly across all wells of several immunoSEQ 96-well plates, and each plate served as one replicate. Each replicate PCR for sorted subsets received about 200 ng genomic DNA, equal to about 30,000 T cell genomes. Purified libraries were measured with a Qubit 3.0 fluorometer, size-checked on a Bioanalyzer 2100, and measured again with the KAPA Library Quantification kit. Each immunoSEQ 96-well plate was sequenced on its own single-read 150-cycle Illumina NextSeq 550 flow cell. For the original study's pipeline: Because the immunoSEQ output included only junctional sequences and no quality scores, the filtering could not be the same as the filtering used for full-length reads. Sequences were annotated with PyIR, a Python wrapper for IgBLAST v1.9, and V/J genes and CDR3 were assigned using IMGT germline references. Any read was removed if the V/J assignment was weak (E-value above 1e-6), the CDR3 was missing, or the read contained stop codons, out-of-frame junctions, or ambiguous translated residues. A V3J clonotype was defined by an identical inferred V gene, J gene, and CDR3 amino acid sequence. The percentage overlap between two repertoires was calculated by dividing the number of shared unique clonotypes by the size of the smaller repertoire. RTK rarefaction, the Chao1 estimator, and Recon v2.1 estimates of unobserved clonotypes were used to assess repertoire richness. Generation probabilities for all TCRbeta clonotypes obtained by the gDNA method from a handful of donors were computed using OLGA. As stored in TCRdb, this immuneACCESS dataset retains in-frame rearrangements with V and J assigned. A fraction of the clones does not appear; measured against another copy, unresolved V genes explain less than half of the discrepancy, and the remainder lacks a known reason. The V and J calls and clone size come from that table; D and trimming were worked out from the DNA. The sample profile shows over a million clones; about 75% of them were found once. About 1.5% of the sample rests with the top ten.

The sequencing input was memory CD4+ T cells sorted from blood. The cell subset or site label corresponds to: CD45RA-negative fraction. The V and J segments used are TRBV6-5 and TRBJ2-7; TRBD1 is a weak D gene call, 6 bases matching. The clonotype was recovered from a man between 18 and 35 years old in good health. At the DNA level, the sequence is TGTGCCAGCAGTCTGGACAGCTACGAGCAGTACTTC. Its product reads: CASSLDSYEQYF.